These T cell receptor beta chains were read from a single sample in a study of CD8 T cells in ankylosing spondylitis. A single record per CDR3 protein comes from TCRdb applying MiXCR to the 5' RACE reads. This repertoire shows tens of thousands of distinct CDR3 sequences, around 6.5% found once; its top ten account for around 4.5%. Material: synovial fluid, either unsorted or a sorted T cell fraction (not recorded which). The source of these receptors is a male donor with ankylosing spondylitis. CDR3s include the opening cysteine and the closing phenylalanine or tryptophan. The order of the fields is V gene, J gene, clone size, D gene, CDR3 protein, CDR3 DNA. The D gene is left open where the match is weak. A clone size is listed for some rows: how often the clone was seen (once, few, many), or a class if it is expanded.

TRBV5-1	TRBJ1-6	many	.	CASSSGTLNSPLHF	TGCGCCAGCAGCTCCGGGACACTTAATTCACCCCTCCACTTT
TRBV12-3/TRBV12-4	TRBJ2-1	many	TRBD2	CASRGLAGNYNEQFF	TGTGCCAGCAGGGGACTAGCGGGGAACTACAATGAGCAGTTCTTC
TRBV4-1	TRBJ1-5	.	.	CASSQVWRGGQPQHF	TGCGCCAGCAGCCAAGTTTGGAGGGGTGGTCAGCCCCAGCATTTT
TRBV6-1	TRBJ1-6	few	TRBD1	CASSLTGVTSPLHF	TGTGCCAGCAGCCTAACAGGGGTTACTTCACCCCTCCACTTT
TRBV5-6	TRBJ2-1	.	.	CASSLGVGRTVLGGSYNEQFF	TGTGCCAGCAGCTTGGGGGTCGGACGGACAGTCCTTGGGGGGTCCTACAATGAGCAGTTCTTC
TRBV7-9	TRBJ2-3	few	.	CASPSGTRGYADTQYF	TGTGCCAGCCCCTCAGGAACTAGAGGGTATGCGGATACGCAGTATTTT
TRBV28	TRBJ2-1	many	TRBD2	CASSQGTSGSVYNEQFF	TGTGCCAGCAGCCAGGGGACTAGCGGGAGTGTTTACAATGAGCAGTTCTTC
TRBV5-1	TRBJ2-3	few	TRBD2	CASSWTSGRADTQYF	TGCGCCAGCAGCTGGACTAGCGGGAGGGCCGATACGCAGTATTTT
TRBV11-2	TRBJ1-1	.	.	CASRGPGNVNTEAFF	TGTGCCAGCAGGGGGCCAGGGAACGTGAACACTGAAGCTTTCTTT
TRBV15	TRBJ2-1	many	.	CATSEDLASYNEQFF	TGTGCCACCAGCGAGGACCTCGCCTCCTACAATGAGCAGTTCTTC
TRBV6-6	TRBJ2-7	few	.	CASSNRYEQYF	TGTGCCAGCAGTAATCGTTACGAGCAGTACTTC
TRBV27	TRBJ2-7	many	TRBD2	CASSPRLAGENEQYF	TGTGCCAGCAGTCCGCGACTAGCGGGAGAGAACGAGCAGTACTTC
TRBV9	TRBJ2-2	many	.	CASSVGYEANTGELFF	TGTGCCAGCAGCGTAGGGTACGAAGCGAACACCGGGGAGCTGTTTTTT
TRBV10-1	TRBJ2-1	many	TRBD2	CASSESLAGYDEQFF	TGCGCCAGCAGTGAGTCGTTAGCGGGATATGATGAGCAGTTCTTC
TRBV20-1	TRBJ2-2	many	TRBD2	CSARDLAGGNTGELFF	TGCAGTGCTAGAGATTTAGCGGGAGGAAACACCGGGGAGCTGTTTTTT
TRBV2	TRBJ1-5	many	TRBD1	CASTRDRARSNQPQHF	TGTGCCAGCACTAGGGACAGGGCAAGGAGCAATCAGCCCCAGCATTTT
TRBV7-9	TRBJ1-5	many	.	CASSVDSNQPQHF	TGTGCCAGCAGCGTCGATAGCAATCAGCCCCAGCATTTT
TRBV14	TRBJ1-2	few	.	CASSGVLNYGYTF	TGTGCCAGCAGCGGGGTCTTAAATTATGGCTACACCTTC
TRBV28	TRBJ2-1	few	TRBD2	CASSLITSGNNEQFF	TGTGCCAGCAGTTTAATCACTAGCGGGAACAATGAGCAGTTCTTC
TRBV7-2	TRBJ2-7	many	TRBD1	CASSFGTGLEQYF	TGTGCCAGCAGCTTTGGGACAGGGCTCGAGCAGTACTTC
TRBV7-8	TRBJ1-1	many	TRBD1	CASSPETGVRAFF	TGTGCCAGCAGCCCTGAGACAGGGGTTCGGGCTTTCTTT
TRBV30	TRBJ2-3	many	.	CAWNKGGDTDTQYF	TGTGCCTGGAACAAGGGCGGGGACACAGATACGCAGTATTTT
TRBV28	TRBJ2-7	few	.	CASSLLEGYEQYF	TGTGCCAGCAGTCTCCTGGAGGGCTACGAGCAGTACTTC
TRBV7-8	TRBJ2-5	many	.	CASSLYVGAETQYF	TGTGCCAGCAGCTTATATGTGGGAGCGGAGACCCAGTACTTC
TRBV11-2	TRBJ2-7	.	TRBD1	CASSLGQGYVYEQYF	TGTGCCAGCAGCCTAGGACAGGGTTATGTTTACGAGCAGTACTTC
TRBV20-1	TRBJ2-1	many	TRBD2	CSASGTSGMFSYNEQFF	TGCAGTGCTAGCGGGACTAGCGGGATGTTCTCCTACAATGAGCAGTTCTTC
TRBV18	TRBJ2-7	few	TRBD1	CASSPSGQGTYEQYF	TGTGCCAGCTCACCGAGCGGACAGGGGACCTACGAGCAGTACTTC
TRBV5-1	TRBJ2-3	many	TRBD2	CASSLAGTSLYTDTQYF	TGCGCCAGCAGCTTGGCTGGGACTAGCTTGTACACAGATACGCAGTATTTT
TRBV28	TRBJ1-1	few	.	CASSSSGRVRDTEAFF	TGTGCCAGCAGCTCCTCGGGACGCGTTAGGGACACTGAAGCTTTCTTT
TRBV11-2	TRBJ2-1	medium-sized	TRBD1	CASSNQGAGEQFF	TGTGCCAGCAGTAACCAGGGGGCGGGGGAGCAGTTCTTC
TRBV27	TRBJ2-3	many	TRBD2	CASSPSGITDTQYF	TGTGCCAGCAGCCCTAGCGGAATCACAGATACGCAGTATTTT
TRBV5-1	TRBJ2-1	many	.	CASSLVIARSYNEQFF	TGCGCCAGCAGCTTGGTCATAGCGAGGTCCTACAATGAGCAGTTCTTC
TRBV9	TRBJ2-7	many	TRBD2	CASGTNRGEQYF	TGTGCCAGCGGGACTAACCGAGGCGAGCAGTACTTC
TRBV4-1	TRBJ1-5	many	.	CASSQDQRVGMGQPQHF	TGCGCCAGCAGCCAAGATCAGAGGGTTGGAATGGGGCAGCCCCAGCATTTT
TRBV7-3	TRBJ2-1	many	TRBD2	CASSLSLAAFTGNEQFF	TGTGCCAGCAGCTTATCGCTAGCGGCCTTCACCGGGAATGAGCAGTTCTTC
TRBV10-2	TRBJ1-1	.	.	CASSEQWRAAFF	TGCGCCAGCAGTGAGCAGTGGCGCGCAGCTTTCTTT
TRBV20-1	TRBJ1-1	.	.	CSARDWAGWVNTEAFF	TGCAGTGCTAGAGATTGGGCGGGTTGGGTGAACACTGAAGCTTTCTTT
TRBV7-2	TRBJ2-1	many	.	CASSLAYSSWGEQFF	TGTGCCAGCAGCTTAGCGTACTCTAGCTGGGGTGAGCAGTTCTTC
TRBV7-9	TRBJ2-5	many	.	CASSLARWGADQETQYF	TGTGCCAGCAGCTTAGCGCGATGGGGGGCAGATCAAGAGACCCAGTACTTC
TRBV12-5	TRBJ2-7	.	.	CASGFPRGRPYEQYF	TGTGCTAGTGGTTTCCCCCGGGGGCGCCCCTACGAGCAGTACTTC
TRBV2	TRBJ2-3	many	TRBD2	CASRGSGRADTQYF	TGTGCCAGCAGGGGAAGCGGGAGGGCAGATACGCAGTATTTT
TRBV6-5	TRBJ2-3	many	TRBD2	CASSYGKTSALTDTQYF	TGTGCCAGCAGTTACGGAAAGACTAGCGCCCTCACAGATACGCAGTATTTT
TRBV5-5	TRBJ2-5	few	TRBD2	CASSAGTSGSGQETQYF	TGTGCCAGCAGCGCCGGGACTAGCGGGAGTGGCCAAGAGACCCAGTACTTC
TRBV19	TRBJ2-1	few	TRBD1	CASSISGTGNYNEQFF	TGTGCCAGTAGCATTTCCGGGACAGGAAACTACAATGAGCAGTTCTTC
TRBV6-5	TRBJ1-2	many	.	CASSYSSMGYGYTF	TGTGCCAGCAGTTACTCGAGTATGGGCTATGGCTACACCTTC
TRBV10-3	TRBJ2-3	many	.	CAITNAGGDTQYF	TGTGCCATCACCAACGCCGGGGGAGATACGCAGTATTTT
TRBV5-6	TRBJ2-1	.	TRBD2	CASSAGLAGAGNEQFF	TGTGCCAGCAGCGCCGGACTAGCGGGGGCCGGGAATGAGCAGTTCTTC
TRBV9	TRBJ2-3	many	TRBD2	CASSVVPPGGSMDTQYF	TGTGCCAGCAGCGTAGTTCCCCCCGGCGGGAGCATGGATACGCAGTATTTT
TRBV6-5	TRBJ2-2	.	.	CASSYFLANTGELFF	TGTGCCAGCAGTTACTTCCTAGCGAACACCGGGGAGCTGTTTTTT